This is a list of T cell receptor beta chains from one sample in a study of T cell responses to AZD1222 COVID-19 vaccine. Clones were sequenced by immunoSEQ multiplex PCR, and TCRdb holds only the in-frame ones, with some missing. The data show approximately 150,000 clones, about 90% seen once. The sample in question was peripheral blood, obtained 28 days after the second dose of the MenACWY control vaccine. The receptors were gathered from an adult who received the MenACWY meningococcal vaccine as a control. The CDR3 runs from the conserved cysteine through the conserved F or W. D genes are given only for firm matches. Clone size appears in some rows only: once, few, many, or a class for an expanded clone.

d_call: TRBD1; j_call: TRBJ1-5; clone_size: .; v_call: TRBV12-3/TRBV12-4; cdr3_aa: CASRGQVYQPQHF; cdr3_nt: TGTGCCAGCAGGGGACAGGTATATCAGCCCCAGCATTTT
d_call: .; j_call: TRBJ2-4; clone_size: .; v_call: TRBV28; cdr3_aa: CASSLSRGARNIQYF; cdr3_nt: TGTGCCAGCAGTTTATCGAGGGGGGCGCGTAACATTCAGTACTTC
d_call: .; j_call: TRBJ1-6; clone_size: .; v_call: TRBV7-6; cdr3_aa: CASSQEVLSPLHF; cdr3_nt: TGTGCCAGCAGCCAAGAAGTACTTTCACCCCTCCACTTT
d_call: TRBD1; j_call: TRBJ2-3; clone_size: .; v_call: TRBV6-6; cdr3_aa: CAGHSPGQGTDTQYF; cdr3_nt: TGTGCCGGGCACTCACCGGGACAGGGAACAGATACGCAGTATTTT
d_call: .; j_call: TRBJ2-3; clone_size: .; v_call: TRBV24-1; cdr3_aa: CATSDPQGSRTDTQYF; cdr3_nt: TGTGCCACCAGTGATCCTCAGGGTAGTCGCACAGATACGCAGTATTTT
d_call: TRBD1; j_call: TRBJ2-1; clone_size: .; v_call: TRBV24-1; cdr3_aa: CATSSTGTDSYNEQFF; cdr3_nt: TGTGCCACCAGTTCAACCGGGACAGACAGCTACAATGAGCAGTTCTTC
d_call: .; j_call: TRBJ1-1; clone_size: .; v_call: TRBV5-5; cdr3_aa: CASSLRGSLNTEAFF; cdr3_nt: TGTGCCAGCAGCTTGAGGGGGTCTTTGAACACTGAAGCTTTCTTT
d_call: .; j_call: TRBJ1-6; clone_size: .; v_call: TRBV5-1; cdr3_aa: CASSLERVGDSPLHF; cdr3_nt: TGCGCCAGCAGCTTGGAGAGGGTTGGGGATTCACCCCTCCACTTT
d_call: .; j_call: TRBJ2-7; clone_size: .; v_call: TRBV12-3/TRBV12-4; cdr3_aa: CASSPNLYEQYF; cdr3_nt: TGTGCCAGCAGTCCGAATCTTTACGAGCAGTACTTC
d_call: TRBD1; j_call: TRBJ1-5; clone_size: .; v_call: TRBV19; cdr3_aa: CASSGLSTGDQPQHF; cdr3_nt: TGTGCCAGTAGTGGGCTTTCGACAGGGGATCAGCCCCAGCATTTT
d_call: .; j_call: TRBJ2-7; clone_size: .; v_call: TRBV28; cdr3_aa: CASSYGTYEQYF; cdr3_nt: TGTGCCAGCAGCTATGGGACCTACGAGCAGTACTTC
d_call: TRBD2; j_call: TRBJ2-3; clone_size: .; v_call: TRBV7-8; cdr3_aa: CASSLSLAGGHRGTDTQYF; cdr3_nt: TGTGCCAGCAGCTTAAGCCTAGCGGGGGGGCATCGGGGCACAGATACGCAGTATTTT
d_call: TRBD1; j_call: TRBJ1-1; clone_size: .; v_call: TRBV5-4; cdr3_aa: CASSTNRGPMNTEAFF; cdr3_nt: TGTGCCAGCAGTACTAACAGGGGACCCATGAACACTGAAGCTTTCTTT
d_call: TRBD1; j_call: TRBJ2-7; clone_size: .; v_call: TRBV5-4; cdr3_aa: CASSQWDRGRYEQYF; cdr3_nt: TGTGCCAGCAGCCAGTGGGACAGGGGACGCTACGAGCAGTACTTC
d_call: .; j_call: TRBJ2-3; clone_size: .; v_call: TRBV9; cdr3_aa: CASSVGGKGETDTQYF; cdr3_nt: TGTGCCAGCAGCGTAGGAGGGAAGGGGGAGACAGATACGCAGTATTTT
d_call: .; j_call: TRBJ1-6; clone_size: .; v_call: TRBV12-3/TRBV12-4; cdr3_aa: CASSRVTNSPLHF; cdr3_nt: TGTGCCAGCAGTCGCGTTACCAATTCACCCCTCCACTTT
d_call: TRBD1; j_call: TRBJ1-2; clone_size: .; v_call: TRBV2; cdr3_aa: CASKQQGAPGYGYTF; cdr3_nt: TGTGCCAGCAAACAACAGGGGGCGCCCGGCTATGGCTACACCTTC
d_call: .; j_call: TRBJ1-2; clone_size: .; v_call: TRBV5-1; cdr3_aa: CASSLSAQQVGYGYTF; cdr3_nt: TGCGCCAGCAGCTTGAGTGCCCAGCAGGTGGGCTATGGCTACACCTTC
d_call: TRBD1; j_call: TRBJ2-5; clone_size: .; v_call: TRBV19; cdr3_aa: CASSVSGGQETQYF; cdr3_nt: TGTGCCAGTAGTGTCTCAGGGGGTCAAGAGACCCAGTACTTC
d_call: TRBD1; j_call: TRBJ1-2; clone_size: .; v_call: TRBV6-1; cdr3_aa: CASSENRDSGYTF; cdr3_nt: TGTGCCAGCAGTGAAAACCGGGACAGTGGCTACACCTTC
d_call: .; j_call: TRBJ2-5; clone_size: once; v_call: TRBV6-2/TRBV6-3; cdr3_aa: CASSYILIQYF; cdr3_nt: TGTGCCAGCAGTTACATCCTGATACAGTACTTC
d_call: .; j_call: TRBJ1-2; clone_size: .; v_call: TRBV6-1; cdr3_aa: CASSETNPARTRMGYGYTF; cdr3_nt: TGTGCCAGCAGTGAAACCAACCCCGCGCGGACCCGGATGGGGTATGGCTACACCTTC
d_call: .; j_call: TRBJ1-1; clone_size: .; v_call: TRBV9; cdr3_aa: CASSPESGGRGQNTEAFF; cdr3_nt: TGTGCCAGCAGCCCTGAAAGCGGCGGTAGGGGACAGAACACTGAAGCTTTCTTT
d_call: .; j_call: TRBJ2-1; clone_size: .; v_call: TRBV19; cdr3_aa: CASSISGSYNEQFF; cdr3_nt: TGTGCCAGTAGTATTAGCGGCTCTTACAATGAGCAGTTCTTC
d_call: .; j_call: TRBJ2-7; clone_size: few; v_call: TRBV5-1; cdr3_aa: CASSENLRGAYEQYF; cdr3_nt: TGCGCCAGCAGCGAGAACCTAAGGGGAGCCTACGAGCAGTACTTC
d_call: TRBD1; j_call: TRBJ1-4; clone_size: few; v_call: TRBV28; cdr3_aa: CASSLLGQDGEKLFF; cdr3_nt: TGTGCCAGCAGTTTATTGGGACAGGATGGTGAAAAACTGTTTTTT
d_call: .; j_call: TRBJ2-5; clone_size: .; v_call: TRBV18; cdr3_aa: CASSVQETQYF; cdr3_nt: TGTGCCAGCTCCGTCCAAGAGACCCAGTACTTC
d_call: .; j_call: TRBJ2-7; clone_size: .; v_call: TRBV18; cdr3_aa: CASSPDDLYEQYF; cdr3_nt: TGTGCCAGCTCGCCTGATGACCTATACGAGCAGTACTTC
d_call: TRBD1; j_call: TRBJ1-6; clone_size: .; v_call: TRBV4-1; cdr3_aa: CASSQEGPGTGHNSPLHF; cdr3_nt: TGCGCCAGCAGCCAAGAAGGGCCCGGGACAGGACATAATTCACCCCTCCACTTT
d_call: TRBD2; j_call: TRBJ2-2; clone_size: .; v_call: TRBV5-1; cdr3_aa: CASSGTSGGATGELFF; cdr3_nt: TGCGCCAGCAGCGGAACTAGCGGGGGGGCCACCGGGGAGCTGTTTTTT
d_call: .; j_call: TRBJ2-1; clone_size: .; v_call: TRBV5-1; cdr3_aa: CASSQSPFVDNEQFF; cdr3_nt: TGCGCCAGCAGCCAAAGTCCTTTCGTAGACAATGAGCAGTTCTTC
d_call: .; j_call: TRBJ2-1; clone_size: .; v_call: TRBV11-3; cdr3_aa: CASSLGTAEQFF; cdr3_nt: TGTGCCAGCAGCTTAGGGACAGCGGAGCAGTTCTTC
d_call: TRBD2; j_call: TRBJ2-1; clone_size: .; v_call: TRBV29-1; cdr3_aa: CSVTREGNNNEQFF; cdr3_nt: TGCAGCGTTACCAGGGAGGGGAATAATAATGAGCAGTTCTTC
d_call: .; j_call: TRBJ2-7; clone_size: .; v_call: TRBV28; cdr3_aa: CASSPWASYEQYF; cdr3_nt: TGTGCCAGCAGTCCCTGGGCGTCCTACGAGCAGTACTTC
d_call: TRBD2; j_call: TRBJ2-5; clone_size: .; v_call: TRBV6-5; cdr3_aa: CASSGLVEVGTQYF; cdr3_nt: TGTGCCAGCAGCGGACTAGTAGAGGTCGGGACCCAGTACTTC
d_call: .; j_call: TRBJ2-7; clone_size: .; v_call: TRBV6-1; cdr3_aa: CASSDKGDLYEQYF; cdr3_nt: TGTGCCAGCAGTGATAAGGGGGACCTGTACGAGCAGTACTTC
d_call: .; j_call: TRBJ1-4; clone_size: few; v_call: TRBV28; cdr3_aa: CASTHRVRTTNEKLFF; cdr3_nt: TGTGCCAGCACGCACAGGGTTAGGACAACTAATGAAAAACTGTTTTTT
d_call: .; j_call: TRBJ2-1; clone_size: .; v_call: TRBV11-3; cdr3_aa: CASSLTGEGLEQFF; cdr3_nt: TGTGCCAGCAGCTTGACGGGCGAGGGGCTGGAGCAGTTCTTC
d_call: .; j_call: TRBJ1-5; clone_size: .; v_call: TRBV12-3/TRBV12-4; cdr3_aa: CASSRQEDQPQHF; cdr3_nt: TGTGCCAGCAGTCGGCAGGAGGATCAGCCCCAGCATTTT